This T cell receptor beta chain was found in a study of regulatory T cells in long-lasting Graves disease. About the study: To qualify as persistent, Graves' disease required over 5 years of antithyroid drugs with positive TSH receptor antibodies. Study-level points and caveats: Study was limited to peripheral blood, excluding thyroid tissue. Patients with persistent disease showed a bias toward TRBV28, TRBJ1-2 and TRBJ2-5.

CDR3 size: 15 residues. V shed 6 bases, J shed 1 base, and the junction held 6 bases outside the gene matches. Germline-derived CDR1 and CDR2 are LNHDA and SQIVND (reference sequence). Through Arm-PCR of CDR3 regions and iRepertoire HTBI primers, TCR beta libraries were built. Original handling: Samples collectively showed approximately 62 TRBV and 14 TRBJ segments. TCRdb reprocessed the multiplex PCR reads with MiXCR, giving one entry per CDR3 protein. V and J calls and clone size were set by TCRdb, not the authors. The repertoire holds 500,000 to 800,000 distinct CDR3 sequences, 25% to 30% seen once, with under 55% in the top ten. Time point indicated: persistent/refractory GD, antithyroid drugs over 5 years with positive TRAb. PBMC-derived RNA was used for the TCR library. This clonotype was detected only a few times. Antigen: not known.

Sequenced here: peripheral blood mononuclear cells (PBMCs), sampled when the disease was refractory, from a patient treated with antithyroid drugs. The clonotype was recovered from a female donor with Graves disease. The V call is TRBV19, the J call TRBJ1-1; 9 nucleotides line up with TRBD1. The CDR3 loop is CASSLDRGQNTEAFF. CDR3 DNA: TGTGCCAGTAGCTTGGACAGGGGACAGAACACTGAAGCTTTCTTT.